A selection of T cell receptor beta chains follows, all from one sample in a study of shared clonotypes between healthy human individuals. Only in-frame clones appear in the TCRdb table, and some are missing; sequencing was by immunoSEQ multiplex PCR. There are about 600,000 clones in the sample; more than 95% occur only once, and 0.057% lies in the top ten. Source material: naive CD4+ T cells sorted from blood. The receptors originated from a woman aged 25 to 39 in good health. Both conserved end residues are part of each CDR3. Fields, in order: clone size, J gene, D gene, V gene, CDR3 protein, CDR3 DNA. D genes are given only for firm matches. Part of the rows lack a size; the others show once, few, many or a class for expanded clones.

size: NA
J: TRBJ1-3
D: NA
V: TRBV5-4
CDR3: CASSLERAAGNTIYF
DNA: TGTGCCAGCAGCTTGGAGCGGGCAGCTGGAAACACCATATATTTT

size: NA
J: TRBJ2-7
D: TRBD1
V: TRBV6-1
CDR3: CASSSQGDEQYF
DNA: TGTGCCAGCAGTTCACAGGGGGACGAGCAGTACTTC

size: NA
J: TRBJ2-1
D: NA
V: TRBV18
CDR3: CASSPPRLSSYNEQFF
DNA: TGTGCCAGCTCACCTCCTAGACTGAGCTCCTACAATGAGCAGTTCTTC

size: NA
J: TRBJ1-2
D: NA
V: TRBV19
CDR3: CASSIQINYGYTF
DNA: TGTGCCAGTAGTATCCAGATCAACTATGGCTACACCTTC

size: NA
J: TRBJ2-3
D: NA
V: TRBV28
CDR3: CASSTGTPKDTQYF
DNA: TGTGCCAGCAGTACCGGGACACCGAAAGATACGCAGTATTTT

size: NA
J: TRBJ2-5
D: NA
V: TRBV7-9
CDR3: CASSLAWGVKETQYF
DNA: TGTGCCAGCAGCTTAGCGTGGGGTGTGAAAGAGACCCAGTACTTC

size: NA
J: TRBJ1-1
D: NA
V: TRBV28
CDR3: CASSLWLPGGDEAFF
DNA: TGTGCCAGCAGTTTATGGCTCCCGGGGGGGGATGAAGCTTTCTTT

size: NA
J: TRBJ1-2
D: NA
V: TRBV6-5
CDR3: CASSYSSAKRYGYTF
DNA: TGTGCCAGCAGTTACTCTTCGGCAAAACGCTATGGCTACACCTTC

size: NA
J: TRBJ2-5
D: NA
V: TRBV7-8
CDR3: CASSLWTEETQYF
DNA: TGTGCCAGCAGCCTATGGACAGAAGAGACCCAGTACTTC

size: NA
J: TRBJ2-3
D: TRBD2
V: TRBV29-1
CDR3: CSVDPGGGRVHTQYF
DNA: TGCAGCGTTGATCCCGGCGGGGGGCGCGTGCATACGCAGTATTTT

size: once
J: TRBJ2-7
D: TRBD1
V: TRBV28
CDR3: CASSMGQGLYEQYF
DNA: TGTGCCAGCAGTATGGGACAGGGACTCTACGAGCAGTACTTC

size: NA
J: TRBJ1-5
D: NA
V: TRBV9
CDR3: CASSQTPSNQPQHF
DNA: TGTGCCAGCAGCCAGACACCTAGCAATCAGCCCCAGCATTTT

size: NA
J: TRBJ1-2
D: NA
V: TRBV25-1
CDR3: CASSEMADYGYTF
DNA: TGTGCCAGCAGTGAAATGGCGGACTATGGCTACACCTTC

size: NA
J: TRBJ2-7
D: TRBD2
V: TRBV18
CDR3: CASSPSRLAEDSYEQYF
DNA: TGTGCCAGCTCACCCAGCCGACTAGCGGAGGATTCCTACGAGCAGTACTTC

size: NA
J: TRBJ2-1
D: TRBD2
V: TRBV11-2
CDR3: CASSFDPGLVEFF
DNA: TGTGCCAGCAGCTTTGACCCGGGACTAGTTGAGTTCTTC

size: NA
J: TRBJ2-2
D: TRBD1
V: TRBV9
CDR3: CASSVGQGATGELFF
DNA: TGTGCCAGCAGCGTCGGTCAGGGGGCAACCGGGGAGCTGTTTTTT

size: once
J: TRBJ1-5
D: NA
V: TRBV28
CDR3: CASMVYNQPQHF
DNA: TGTGCCAGCATGGTTTACAATCAGCCCCAGCATTTT

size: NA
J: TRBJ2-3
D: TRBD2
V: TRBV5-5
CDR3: CASSLKLAGTGADTQYF
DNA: TGTGCCAGCAGCTTGAAGCTAGCGGGAACGGGGGCAGATACGCAGTATTTT

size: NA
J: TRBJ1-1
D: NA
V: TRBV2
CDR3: CASSEQQNTEAFF
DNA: TGTGCCAGCAGTGAACAGCAGAACACTGAAGCTTTCTTT

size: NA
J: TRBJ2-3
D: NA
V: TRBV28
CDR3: CASSGEAFTDTQYF
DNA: TGTGCCAGCAGTGGGGAAGCTTTCACAGATACGCAGTATTTT

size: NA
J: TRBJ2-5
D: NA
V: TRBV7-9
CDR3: CASSPLHGVGETQYF
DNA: TGTGCCAGCAGCCCCCTCCACGGGGTCGGGGAGACCCAGTACTTC

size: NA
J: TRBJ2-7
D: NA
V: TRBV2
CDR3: CASSGGDVSSYEQYF
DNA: TGTGCCAGCAGTGGAGGGGACGTTAGCTCCTACGAGCAGTACTTC

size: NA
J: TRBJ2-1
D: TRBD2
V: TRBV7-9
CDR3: CASSRAGSGRGEQFF
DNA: TGTGCCAGCAGTCGAGCGGGGAGCGGGAGAGGTGAGCAGTTCTTC

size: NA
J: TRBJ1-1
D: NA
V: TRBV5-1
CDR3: CASFDTGNTEAFF
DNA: TGCGCCAGCTTTGACACAGGGAACACTGAAGCTTTCTTT

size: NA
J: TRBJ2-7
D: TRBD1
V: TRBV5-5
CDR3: CASSLGTGKHEQYF
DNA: TGTGCCAGCAGCTTGGGGACAGGGAAGCACGAGCAGTACTTC

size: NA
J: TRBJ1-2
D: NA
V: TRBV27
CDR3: CASSLDGGYGYTF
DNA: TGTGCCAGCAGTTTGGACGGAGGATACGGCTACACCTTC

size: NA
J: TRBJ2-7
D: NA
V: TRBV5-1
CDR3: CASSLGGVTYEQYF
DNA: TGCGCCAGCAGCTTGGGCGGGGTAACTTACGAGCAGTACTTC

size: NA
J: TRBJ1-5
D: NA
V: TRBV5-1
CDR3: CASSRTGLNQPQHF
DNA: TGCGCCAGCAGCCGAACAGGGCTCAATCAGCCCCAGCATTTT

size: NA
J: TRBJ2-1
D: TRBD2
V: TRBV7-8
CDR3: CASSLEVFAGEDEQFF
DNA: TGTGCCAGCAGCTTAGAGGTTTTTGCGGGAGAAGATGAGCAGTTCTTC

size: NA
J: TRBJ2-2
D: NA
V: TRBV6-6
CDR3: CASSLNRPTGELFF
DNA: TGTGCCAGCAGCCTTAACAGGCCCACCGGGGAGCTGTTTTTT

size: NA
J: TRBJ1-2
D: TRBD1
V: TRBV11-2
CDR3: CASSPATGATNYGYTF
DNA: TGTGCCAGCAGCCCCGCGACAGGGGCGACGAACTATGGCTACACCTTC

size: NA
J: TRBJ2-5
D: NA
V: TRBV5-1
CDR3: CASSLDKGRGTQYF
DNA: TGCGCCAGCAGCTTGGATAAGGGTCGGGGGACCCAGTACTTC

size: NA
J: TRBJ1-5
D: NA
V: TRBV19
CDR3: CASSLRVDSNQPQHF
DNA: TGTGCCAGTTCCCTCAGGGTAGATAGCAATCAGCCCCAGCATTTT

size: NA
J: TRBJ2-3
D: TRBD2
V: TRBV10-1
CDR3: CASSVAGGGTDTQYF
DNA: TGCGCCAGCAGTGTTGCGGGAGGTGGCACAGATACGCAGTATTTT

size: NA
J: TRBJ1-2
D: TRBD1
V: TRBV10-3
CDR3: CAISGGQPPAYGYTF
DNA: TGTGCCATCAGTGGGGGACAGCCCCCTGCCTATGGCTACACCTTC

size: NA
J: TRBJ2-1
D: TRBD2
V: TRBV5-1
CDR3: CASSLGTGTSPGDEQFF
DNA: TGCGCCAGCAGCTTGGGGACCGGGACTAGCCCCGGGGATGAGCAGTTCTTC

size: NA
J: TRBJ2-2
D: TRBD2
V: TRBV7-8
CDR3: CASALRRSGRNPRGTGELFF
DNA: TGTGCCAGCGCACTGCGGCGTAGCGGGAGAAACCCTCGGGGCACCGGGGAGCTGTTTTTT

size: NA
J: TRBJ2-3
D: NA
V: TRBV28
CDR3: CASSLFPVSTDTQYF
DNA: TGTGCCAGCAGTTTATTCCCGGTGAGCACAGATACGCAGTATTTT

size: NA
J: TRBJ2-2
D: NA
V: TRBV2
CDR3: CASRVGVLQNTGELFF
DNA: TGTGCCAGCAGGGTGGGTGTACTCCAAAACACCGGGGAGCTGTTTTTT

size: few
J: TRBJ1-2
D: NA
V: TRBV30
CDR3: CAWTQDVGYTF
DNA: TGTGCCTGGACCCAGGACGTTGGCTACACCTTC

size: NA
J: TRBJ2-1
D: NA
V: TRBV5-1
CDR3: CASSLVLRSYNEQFF
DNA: TGCGCCAGCAGCTTGGTTCTGCGGTCCTACAATGAGCAGTTCTTC

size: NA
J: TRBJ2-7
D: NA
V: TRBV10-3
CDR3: CAISLADEQYF
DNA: TGTGCCATCAGTCTAGCCGACGAGCAGTACTTC

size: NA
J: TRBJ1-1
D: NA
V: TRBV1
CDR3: CTSSHRSYRDRGTTEAFF
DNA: TGCACCAGCAGCCATCGATCTTACCGGGACAGGGGAACAACTGAAGCTTTCTTT

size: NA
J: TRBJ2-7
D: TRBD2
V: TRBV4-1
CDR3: CASSQASGRVTYEQYF
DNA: TGCGCCAGCAGCCAAGCTAGCGGGAGAGTAACCTACGAGCAGTACTTC

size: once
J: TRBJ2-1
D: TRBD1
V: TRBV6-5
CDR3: CASSYSTQGGHEQFF
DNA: TGTGCCAGCAGTTACTCGACACAGGGGGGTCATGAGCAGTTCTTC

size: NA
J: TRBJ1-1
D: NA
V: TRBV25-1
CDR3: CASSPFRGGQNTEAFF
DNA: TGTGCCAGCAGTCCCTTTCGGGGGGGACAGAACACTGAAGCTTTCTTT

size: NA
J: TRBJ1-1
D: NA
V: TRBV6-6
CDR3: CASSWEGGTEAFF
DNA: TGTGCCAGCAGTTGGGAGGGTGGCACTGAAGCTTTCTTT

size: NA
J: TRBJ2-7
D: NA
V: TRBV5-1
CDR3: CASSLQGNPYEQYF
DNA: TGCGCCAGCAGCTTGCAAGGGAACCCCTACGAGCAGTACTTC

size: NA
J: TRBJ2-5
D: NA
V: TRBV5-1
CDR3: CASSLVGEETQYF
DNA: TGCGCCAGCAGCTTGGTGGGGGAAGAGACCCAGTACTTC

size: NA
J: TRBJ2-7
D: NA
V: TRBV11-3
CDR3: CASSPFYEQYF
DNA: TGTGCCAGCAGCCCTTTCTACGAGCAGTACTTC

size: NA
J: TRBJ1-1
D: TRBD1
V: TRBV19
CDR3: CASSTQTTGVRRAFF
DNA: TGTGCCAGTAGTACTCAAACGACAGGGGTTCGGAGAGCTTTCTTT